This TCR beta chain was documented in a study of blood T cells in healthy people across ages. For the second PCR, which ran for roughly 7 to 11 cycles, a sample-barcoded 5' primer and a J-beta primer mix were used. Each cDNA was tagged by a template-switch adaptor containing 12 random nucleotides. Using its own MiXCR run on the 5' RACE reads, TCRdb lists one record per CDR3 protein. This sample yields around 1.5 million distinct CDR3 sequences, of which around 59% are seen a single time; over 5% belongs to the top ten. CDR1 and CDR2 (germline): SEHNR, FQNEAQ (reference sequence). Trimming removed 7 bases from V and 1 base from J; junction bases left unmatched: 5. The CDR3 consists of 14 residues. This clonotype was seen once.

Sequencing used blood. The sequence was collected from a man aged 18 to 30 in good health. V usage is TRBV7-9 and J usage is TRBJ2-5, with 8 bases lining up with TRBD1. The CDR3 sequence: CASITGQGQETQYF. CDR3 sequence (DNA): TGTGCCAGCATCACCGGACAGGGCCAAGAGACCCAGTACTTC. The full variable domain, with the rest looked up from reference TRBV7-9 and TRBJ2-5, is DTGVSQNPRHKITKRGQNVTFRCDPISEHNRLYWYRQTLGQGPEFLTYFQNEAQLEKSRLLSDRFSAERPKGSFSTLEIQRTEQGDSAMYLCASITGQGQETQYFGPGTRLLVL.